This T cell receptor (beta chain) was profiled in a study of blood T cells in healthy people across ages. V dropped 5 bases and J dropped 2; count of bases not matched to a gene: 8. The length of the CDR3 is 16 residues. Germline loops: CDR1 MNHEY, CDR2 SMNVEV (reference sequence). The use of a sample-barcoded 5' primer and a J-beta primer mix characterized a second PCR of roughly 6 to 12 cycles. MiXCR, applied by TCRdb to the 5' RACE reads, yields one record per CDR3 protein. Among fewer than 1,000,000 distinct CDR3 sequences listed, around two fifths were seen once. This TCR derives from a man aged 55 to 70 in good health. The J gene is TRBJ1-2, the V gene TRBV27; 10 bases map to TRBD1. The sequenced sample consisted of blood. The CDR3 sequence is CASSPSEGQGNYGYTF. The CDR3 nucleotides are TGTGCCAGCAGTCCTTCCGAGGGACAGGGGAACTATGGCTACACCTTC.